One and the same sample provided the 19 T cell receptor beta chains below, sequenced in a study of identical twins. TCRdb processed the 5' RACE reads anew with MiXCR; each CDR3 protein has one entry. The sample shows roughly 770,000 distinct CDR3 sequences, 18% of them seen only once. This same sample was also taken into another study, of T cells expressing NK-cell markers.

Sequences were obtained from PBMCs. Receptors originate from a young woman in good health.

The chain carries TRBV5-1 and TRBJ2-1; perhaps TRBD2 as D (6 bases). The CDR3 has 17 residues. The germline gives CDR1 SGHRS, CDR2 YFSETQ. The V end was cut by 5 bases, the J end by 2 bases, with 20 bases between. The CDR3 DNA reads as TGCGCCAGCAGTCCTCTAGCTGGAGGGACCCCCTACAATGAGCAGTTCTTC. This sequence encodes CASSPLAGGTPYNEQFF.

The chain links TRBV7-2 to TRBJ2-1, with a tentative D call TRBD2 (7 bases). CDR1 and CDR2 (germline): SGHTA, FQGNSA. This CDR3 is 15 amino acids long. Trimming left V 10 bases short and J 5 bases short, with 21 bases between. The CDR3 nucleotides are TGTGCCATAAAAAATGGGGGGGGCCTTAACAATGAGCAGTTCTTC. It codes for CAIKNGGGLNNEQFF.

The chain recombines TRBV20-1 with TRBJ2-7, with D unresolved. V lost 6 bases and J lost 3, with 18 bases in between. From germline, CDR1 is DFQATT and CDR2 SNEGSKA (reference sequence). CDR3 size: 14 residues. CDR3 sequence (DNA): TGCAGTGCCTCTCCCGGCAGCTACCACTACGAGCAGTACTTC. As protein: CSASPGSYHYEQYF.

This sequence joins TRBV6-5 and TRBJ1-1, with TRBD1 identical over 9 bases. This CDR3 has 14 amino acids. The V gene's germline CDR1 is MNHEY and CDR2 SVGAGI. The trim removed 2 bases at V and 6 bases at J, leaving 4 bases unmatched. The CDR3 sequence is CASSYDRGGAEAFF. The CDR3 coding sequence is TGTGCCAGCAGTTACGACAGGGGGGGGGCTGAAGCTTTCTTT.

This clonotype was counted between two and nine times. The chain is built from TRBV20-1 and TRBJ2-5; 8 positions match TRBD2. Trimming took 0 bases from V and 4 from J; bases not matched to a gene: 10. This CDR3 contains 16 residues. Germline V gene data show CDR1 as DFQATT and CDR2 as SNEGSKA (reference sequence). CDR3 coding DNA: TGCAGTGCTAGAGATCTACGGGCGGGGGGAATAGAGACCCAGTACTTC. Protein product: CSARDLRAGGIETQYF.

Only a few counts were recorded for this clonotype. The chain is built from TRBV20-1 and TRBJ2-3, with a weak D call TRBD2 (5 bases). Trimming removed 6 bases from V and 6 bases from J, with 16 bases in between. Germline CDR1 DFQATT, CDR2 SNEGSKA (reference sequence). This CDR3 is built from 13 residues. CDR3 protein: CSAPGREGDTQYF. The CDR3 nucleotides are TGCAGTGCCCCAGGCCGGGAAGGGGATACGCAGTATTTT.

This rearrangement joins TRBV10-3 to TRBJ1-2; unclear D gene. The CDR3 spans 18 residues. Germline lookup yields CDR1 ENHRY and CDR2 SYGVKD. V lost 8 bases and J lost 3, with 28 bases in between. Here the CDR3 DNA reads TGTGCCATCCAGCCCCACGGGTCACGATATACCTTTGACTATGGCTACACCTTC. Protein: CAIQPHGSRYTFDYGYTF.

CDR3 loop: CASSRGQKVADTQYF. The CDR3 DNA is TGCGCCAGCAGCCGAGGACAGAAGGTCGCAGATACGCAGTATTTT. The V call is TRBV4-1, the J call TRBJ2-3; D may be TRBD1 (6 bases). CDR1 and CDR2 (germline): MGHRA, YSYEKL. The CDR3 contains 15 residues. Trimming removed 4 bases at V and 4 bases at J, with 15 bases between.

The CDR3: CASSLRSTSGRDEQYF. CDR3 sequence (DNA): TGTGCCAGCAGCTTACGGAGTACTAGCGGGAGGGACGAGCAGTACTTC. The chain employs TRBV7-6 and TRBJ2-7; TRBD2 matches at 13 bases. V trimming: 2 bases; J trimming: 5 bases; junction bases outside the gene matches: 6. The CDR3 consists of 16 residues. Per the germline V gene, CDR1 is SGHVS and CDR2 is FNYEAQ.

This clonotype has a handful of counts. The chain carries TRBV20-1 and TRBJ2-6; D is ambiguous. The ends were cut back, 1 base at V and 4 bases at J, with 11 bases in the middle. The CDR3 is 15 amino acids. Looked up from germline, CDR1 is DFQATT and CDR2 is SNEGSKA (reference sequence). CDR3 coding DNA: TGCAGTGCTAGAGCTAGTCTAACGGGGGCCAACGTCCTGACTTTC. Translation: CSARASLTGANVLTF.

In regard to this clonotype: Given a much more abundant clone one base away, this may be a read error. The gene calls are TRBV25-1 and TRBJ2-2; a weak D match, TRBD1 (5 bases). With 8 bases removed from V and 6 bases from J, the gap between germline ends came to 7 bases. The length of the CDR3 is 11 residues. Germline V gives CDR1 MGHDK, CDR2 SYGVNS. CDR3 nucleotides: TGTGCCAGCCAGGGCCCCGGGGAGCTGTTTTTT. This translates into CASQGPGELFF.

V gene TRBV28 combines with J gene TRBJ2-1; D call uncertain. Trimming took 6 bases from V and 2 from J, leaving 17 bases between them. The CDR3 sequence is 16 residues long. Germline V gene lookup returns CDR1 MDHEN and CDR2 SYDVKM. Here the CDR3 reads CASSDQGRRAYNEQFF. CDR3 sequence (DNA): TGTGCCAGCAGCGACCAAGGGCGGAGAGCCTACAATGAGCAGTTCTTC.

J is TRBJ1-1 and V is TRBV6-5; no clear D. V lost 1 base to trimming and J lost 1 base, with 7 bases between them. The germline CDR1 and CDR2 sequences are MNHEY and SVGAGI. The CDR3 extends over 14 amino acids. The CDR3 here is CASSYFNRNTEAFF. CDR3 nucleotide sequence: TGTGCCAGCAGTTACTTTAACAGGAACACTGAAGCTTTCTTT.

The rearrangement uses TRBV10-3 and TRBJ2-3, with TRBD2 identical over 12 bases. From germline, CDR1 is ENHRY and CDR2 SYGVKD. V shed 8 bases and J 4 bases; nucleotides not matched to a gene: 10. This CDR3 spans 16 amino acids. The CDR3 spells CAISSWTSGVADTQYF. CDR3 in DNA: TGTGCCATCTCGAGTTGGACTAGCGGGGTAGCAGATACGCAGTATTTT.

The rearrangement links TRBV7-8 to TRBJ2-1, with TRBD1 matching over 7 bases. The ends lost 5 bases at V and 9 bases at J; junction bases unmatched: 13. Germline V gives CDR1 SGHVS, CDR2 FQNEAQ. CDR3 length: 15 residues. The CDR3 DNA sequence: TGTGCCAGCAGCCCCCGGCAGGAGCCAGGGGGTGAGCAGTTCTTC. Translating it yields CASSPRQEPGGEQFF.

The rearrangement joins TRBV3-1 to TRBJ2-3; 9 bases agree with TRBD1. The CDR3 has 15 amino acids. With V trimmed by 4 bases and J by 3 bases, 5 bases remained unmatched. Germline V gives CDR1 LGHDT, CDR2 YNNKEL (reference sequence). The CDR3 bases are TGTGCCAGCAGCCCCGGGACAGGGTTGACAGATACGCAGTATTTT. This codes for CASSPGTGLTDTQYF.

The V gene is TRBV4-3, the J gene TRBJ2-3; D may correspond to TRBD1 or TRBD2 (6 bases each). Germline CDR1 reads LGHNA; CDR2 reads YSLEER. Trimming cost V 1 base and J 5 bases, with 16 bases left between them. The CDR3 is made up of 16 amino acids. The CDR3 loop is CASSQGGGTIEDTQYF. The CDR3 region has the DNA TGCGCCAGCAGCCAAGGAGGGGGGACAATTGAAGATACGCAGTATTTT.

The chain couples TRBV11-2 to TRBJ1-3; TRBD1 aligns across 7 bases. CDR1 is SGHAT and CDR2 is FQNNGV in the germline V gene. CDR3 length: 16 residues. Trimming took 5 bases from V and 4 from J; bases not matched to a gene: 11. The CDR3 is CASSLILRGQGNTIYF. The CDR3 bases are TGTGCCAGCAGCCTTATTTTAAGGGGACAGGGAAACACCATATATTTT.

This clonotype was picked up a small number of times. V gene TRBV7-9 combines with J gene TRBJ1-6, with D unclear. Trimming took off 5 bases at V and 11 bases at J, with 10 bases between the two ends. CDR1 and CDR2 (germline): SEHNR, FQNEAQ (reference sequence). This CDR3 spans 12 amino acids. CDR3 nucleotides: TGTGCCAGCAGCCATGACACCGCACCCCTCCACTTT. It translates to CASSHDTAPLHF.